This T cell receptor beta chain is drawn from a study of T cell responses to AZD1222 COVID-19 vaccine. Study observations and caveats: The study found vaccine-associated CD4 TCRs spanning spike, dominant at 160-218 and 743-854.

CDR3 size: 13 residues. V lost 8 bases and J 2 bases, leaving 12 bases between the germline ends. Germline V gene data show CDR1 as MNHEY and CDR2 as SVGAGI. Profiling relied on immunoSEQ multiplex PCR, and the TCRdb table lists in-frame clones only, not all of them. This table has 110,000 or so clones, roughly 90% appearing once. With respect to this clone: Its target is unknown.

The V and J genes are TRBV6-5 and TRBJ2-5; D is possibly TRBD1 (6 bases). The sequence was collected from an adult in good health. The sample consisted of peripheral blood, taken on day 0 of AZD1222 vaccination. In DNA, the CDR3 is TGTGCCAGCGCTGGACAGATTCAAGAGACCCAGTACTTC. Its translation: CASAGQIQETQYF.